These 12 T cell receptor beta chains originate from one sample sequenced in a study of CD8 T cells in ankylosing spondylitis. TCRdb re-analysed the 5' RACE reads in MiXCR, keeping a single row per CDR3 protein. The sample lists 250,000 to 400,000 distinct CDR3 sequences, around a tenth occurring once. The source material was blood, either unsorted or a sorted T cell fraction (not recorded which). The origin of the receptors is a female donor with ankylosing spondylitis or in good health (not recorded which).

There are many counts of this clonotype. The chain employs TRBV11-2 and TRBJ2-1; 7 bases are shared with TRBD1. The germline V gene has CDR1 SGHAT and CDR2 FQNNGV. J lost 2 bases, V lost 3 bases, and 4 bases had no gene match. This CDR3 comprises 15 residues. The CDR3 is CASSLTGSTYNEQFF. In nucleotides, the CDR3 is TGTGCCAGCAGCTTGACAGGGTCTACCTACAATGAGCAGTTCTTC.

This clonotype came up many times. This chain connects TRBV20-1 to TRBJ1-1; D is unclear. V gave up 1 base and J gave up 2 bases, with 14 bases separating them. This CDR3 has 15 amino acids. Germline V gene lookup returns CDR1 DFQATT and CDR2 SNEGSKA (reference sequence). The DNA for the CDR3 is TGCAGTGCTAGAGTACTAGAGACGGGAAACACTGAAGCTTTCTTT. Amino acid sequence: CSARVLETGNTEAFF.

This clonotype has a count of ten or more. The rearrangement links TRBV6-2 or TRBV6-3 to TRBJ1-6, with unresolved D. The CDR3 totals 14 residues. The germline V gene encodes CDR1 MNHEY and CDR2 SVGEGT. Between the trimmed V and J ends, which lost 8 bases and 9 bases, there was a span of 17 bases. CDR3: CASAAFQNFSPLHF. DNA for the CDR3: TGTGCCAGCGCGGCCTTTCAGAATTTTTCACCCCTCCACTTT.

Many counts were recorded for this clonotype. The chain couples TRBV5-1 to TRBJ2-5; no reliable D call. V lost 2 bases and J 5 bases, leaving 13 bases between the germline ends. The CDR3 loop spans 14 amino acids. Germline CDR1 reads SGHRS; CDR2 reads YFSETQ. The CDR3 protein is CASSLAGVPETQYF. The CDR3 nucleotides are TGCGCCAGCAGCTTAGCTGGGGTACCGGAGACCCAGTACTTC.

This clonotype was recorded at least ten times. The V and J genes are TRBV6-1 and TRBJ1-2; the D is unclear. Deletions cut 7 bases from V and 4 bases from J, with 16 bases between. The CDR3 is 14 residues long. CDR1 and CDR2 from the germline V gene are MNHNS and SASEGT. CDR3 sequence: CASKSVKASYGYTF. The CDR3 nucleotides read TGTGCCAGCAAATCGGTAAAGGCTTCCTATGGCTACACCTTC.

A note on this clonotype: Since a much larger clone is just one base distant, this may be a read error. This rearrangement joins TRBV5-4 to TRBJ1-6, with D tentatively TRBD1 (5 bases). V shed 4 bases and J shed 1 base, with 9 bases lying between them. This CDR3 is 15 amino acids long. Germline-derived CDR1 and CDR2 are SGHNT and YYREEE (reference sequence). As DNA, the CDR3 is TGTGCCAGCAGCAACAGGAGATCCTATAATTCACCCCTCCACTTT. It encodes CASSNRRSYNSPLHF. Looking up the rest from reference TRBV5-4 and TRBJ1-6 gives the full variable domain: ETGVTQSPTHLIKTRGQQVTLRCSSQSGHNTVSWYQQALGQGPQFIFQYYREEENGRGNFPPRFSGLQFPNYSSELNVNALELDDSALYLCASSNRRSYNSPLHFGNGTRLTVT.

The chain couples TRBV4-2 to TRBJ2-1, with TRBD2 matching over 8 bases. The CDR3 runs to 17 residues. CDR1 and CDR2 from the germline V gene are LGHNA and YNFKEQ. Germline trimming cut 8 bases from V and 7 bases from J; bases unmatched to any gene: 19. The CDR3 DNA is TGTGCCAGCCTCCCCGGCGGGGGCCCACGGGGGGGGAATGAGCAGTTCTTC. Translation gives CASLPGGGPRGGNEQFF.

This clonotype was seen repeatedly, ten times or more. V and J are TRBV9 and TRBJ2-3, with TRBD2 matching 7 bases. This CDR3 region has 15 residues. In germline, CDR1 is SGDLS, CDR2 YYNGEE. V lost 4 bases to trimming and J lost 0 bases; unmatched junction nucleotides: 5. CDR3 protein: CASSPRGDSTDTQYF. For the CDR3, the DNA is TGTGCCAGCAGCCCACGGGGGGACAGCACAGATACGCAGTATTTT.

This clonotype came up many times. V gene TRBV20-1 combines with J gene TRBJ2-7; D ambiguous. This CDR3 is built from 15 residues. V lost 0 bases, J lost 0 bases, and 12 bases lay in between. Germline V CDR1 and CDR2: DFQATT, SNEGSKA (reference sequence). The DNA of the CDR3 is TGCAGTGCTAGAGATCCACTCCTTAGCTCCTACGAGCAGTACTTC. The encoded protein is CSARDPLLSSYEQYF.

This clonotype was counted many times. This CDR3 reads CSVDPVHSFF. CDR3 sequence (DNA): TGCAGCGTTGACCCAGTGCACTCATTCTTC. The V call is TRBV29-1, the J call TRBJ2-1; D gene ambiguous. Trimming cost V 3 bases and J 16 bases, with 13 bases left between them. The CDR3 runs to 10 residues. Germline assignment: CDR1 SQVTM and CDR2 ANQGSEA.

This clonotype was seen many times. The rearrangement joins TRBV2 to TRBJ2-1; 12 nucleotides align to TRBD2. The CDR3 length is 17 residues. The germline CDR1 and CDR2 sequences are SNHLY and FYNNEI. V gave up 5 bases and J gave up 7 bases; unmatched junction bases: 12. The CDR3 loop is CASSLGLAGPGGNEQFF. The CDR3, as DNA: TGTGCCAGCAGTCTTGGACTAGCGGGGCCTGGCGGAAATGAGCAGTTCTTC.

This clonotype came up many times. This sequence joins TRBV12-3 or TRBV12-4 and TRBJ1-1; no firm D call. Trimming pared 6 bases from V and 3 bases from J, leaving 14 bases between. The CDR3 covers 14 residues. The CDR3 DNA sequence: TGTGCCAGCAGATTCCTGTTGGAGGACACTGAAGCTTTCTTT. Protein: CASRFLLEDTEAFF.